These 21 T cell receptor beta chains were all obtained from the same sample, sequenced in a study of beta chain features in type 1 diabetes. Isolated RNA was reverse transcribed in full, so expressed TCRB transcripts were sequenced. Here immunoSEQ multiplex PCR was the method, and the copy in TCRdb shows in-frame clones only, minus some. Here the sample spans around 400,000 clones, about 12% being singletons. Input material: naive CD4+ T cells from blood. All receptors come from a man between 18 and 29 years old in good health.

This clone turned up a few times. This rearrangement joins TRBV30 to TRBJ2-7; 7 bases map to TRBD1. The CDR3 is made up of 14 amino acids. V lost 1 base, J lost 2 bases, and 5 bases stayed unmatched. Germline-derived CDR1 and CDR2 are GTSNPN and SVGIG (reference sequence). CDR3 sequence: CAWSDDRDAYEQYF. CDR3 sequence (DNA): TGTGCCTGGAGTGATGACAGGGATGCCTACGAGCAGTACTTC.

This clone has a handful of counts. The gene calls are TRBV6-6 and TRBJ1-5; 9 bases map to TRBD1. The CDR3 is 14 amino acids. The germline V gene encodes CDR1 MNHNY and CDR2 SVGAGI (reference sequence). Unmatched junction bases numbered 5, after V lost 6 bases and J lost 5 bases. CDR3 sequence (DNA): TGTGCCAGCAGGGCGACAGGGGGTGATCAGCCCCAGCATTTT. Encoded protein: CASRATGGDQPQHF.

The gene calls are TRBV7-2 and TRBJ2-1; D ambiguous. The CDR3 sequence is 15 residues long. The germline V gene encodes CDR1 SGHTA and CDR2 FQGNSA. V shed 1 base and J shed 2 bases, with 9 bases lying between them. The CDR3, as DNA: TGTGCCAGCAGCTTAGGTGTGGGCACCTACAATGAGCAGTTCTTC. Translated: CASSLGVGTYNEQFF.

A few counts support this clone. The chain employs TRBV6-6 and TRBJ2-7; 8 bases are a match to TRBD2. The V segment lost 7 bases and the J segment 11 bases; nucleotides outside the gene matches: 7. The CDR3 spans 11 residues. Germline CDR1 and CDR2: MNHNY and SVGAGI (reference sequence). This CDR3 reads CASMGPRGEYF. CDR3 DNA sequence: TGTGCCAGCATGGGGCCGCGGGGGGAGTACTTC.

A few counts support this clone. Distinct nucleotide sequences in the sample also encode this CDR3. The chain recombines TRBV7-2 with TRBJ2-7; no clear D gene. The CDR3 consists of 11 residues. The germline CDR1 and CDR2 sequences are SGHTA and FQGNSA. V shed 5 bases and J shed 3 bases, with 5 bases lying between them. The CDR3 coding sequence is TGTGCCAGCAGCCCCAACTACGAGCAGTACTTC. Protein sequence: CASSPNYEQYF.

This clone was detected only a few times. The gene calls are TRBV5-1 and TRBJ2-5; TRBD2 might be the D (6 bases). In germline, CDR1 is SGHRS, CDR2 YFSETQ. V gave up 3 bases and J gave up 3 bases, with 18 bases separating them. This CDR3 contains 16 residues. CDR3 in amino acids: CASSSPSGVLKETQYF. CDR3 sequence (DNA): TGCGCCAGCAGCTCTCCGTCGGGGGTACTTAAAGAGACCCAGTACTTC.

This clone came up a few times. The J gene is TRBJ2-7, the V gene TRBV27; TRBD2 aligns across 11 bases. Germline values: CDR1 MNHEY, CDR2 SMNVEV (reference sequence). This CDR3 region has 15 residues. The ends lost 5 bases at V and 0 bases at J; junction bases unmatched: 3. In DNA, the CDR3 is TGTGCCAGCAGTCGACTAGCGGGAAACTCCTACGAGCAGTACTTC. The encoded protein is CASSRLAGNSYEQYF.

This clone showed up just a few times. The rearrangement links TRBV4-2 to TRBJ2-7; TRBD2 matches at 13 bases. J gave up 3 bases and V 3 bases, and 14 bases lay outside the gene matches. The CDR3 is 19 amino acids. Germline V gene data show CDR1 as LGHNA and CDR2 as YNFKEQ. The CDR3 protein is CASSHVVGLAGNKHYEQYF. In DNA form, the CDR3 reads TGTGCCAGCAGCCATGTAGTGGGACTAGCGGGGAACAAACACTACGAGCAGTACTTC.

This CDR3 is CASSYTSGRAYEQYF. The CDR3 DNA reads TGTGCCAGCAGCTATACTAGCGGGAGGGCCTACGAGCAGTACTTC. The V gene is TRBV5-4, the J gene TRBJ2-7; 13 positions agree with TRBD2. Germline V gene sequence: CDR1 SGHNT, CDR2 YYREEE (reference sequence). The CDR3 totals 15 residues. Germline trimming cut 3 bases from V and 2 bases from J; bases unmatched to any gene: 2.

J is TRBJ1-2 and V is TRBV30; D gene unclear. This CDR3 region has 11 residues. Germline CDR1 is GTSNPN and CDR2 is SVGIG (reference sequence). The V and J ends lost 0 bases and 8 bases respectively, with 7 bases between them. This CDR3 is CAWSVYPGYTF. CDR3 coding DNA: TGTGCCTGGAGTGTATATCCGGGCTACACCTTC.

The genes are TRBV5-1 and TRBJ2-2; maybe TRBD1 (5 bases). Germline CDR1 and CDR2: SGHRS and YFSETQ. V shed 4 bases and J shed 7 bases, with 11 bases lying between them. The CDR3 contains 13 residues. CDR3 sequence reads: CASSAQGDGELFF. DNA of the CDR3: TGCGCCAGCAGCGCTCAGGGTGACGGGGAGCTGTTTTTT. Looking up the rest from reference TRBV5-1 and TRBJ2-2 gives the full variable domain: KAGVTQTPRYLIKTRGQQVTLSCSPISGHRSVSWYQQTPGQGLQFLFEYFSETQRNKGNFPGRFSGRQFSNSRSEMNVSTLELGDSALYLCASSAQGDGELFFGEGSRLTVL.

V is TRBV7-2 and J is TRBJ2-6; D unresolved. Germline V gene sequence: CDR1 SGHTA, CDR2 FQGNSA. CDR3 length: 16 residues. Trimming shortened V by 5 bases and J by 0 bases, and 11 bases separated the two germline ends. The CDR3 here is CASSIATASGANVLTF. In DNA, the CDR3 is TGTGCCAGCAGCATCGCGACTGCCTCTGGGGCCAACGTCCTGACTTTC.

This clone has a handful of counts. This chain uses TRBV2 with TRBJ1-1; possibly TRBD1 for D (5 bases). Germline V gene sequence: CDR1 SNHLY, CDR2 FYNNEI. The V end was cut by 1 base, the J end by 0 bases, with 18 bases between. The CDR3 is 18 amino acids. CDR3 protein: CASSEGVRWGRVNTEAFF. As DNA, the CDR3 is TGTGCCAGCAGTGAAGGGGTTAGGTGGGGCAGGGTGAACACTGAAGCTTTCTTT.

The chain joins TRBV6-5 to TRBJ2-7; 7 bases match TRBD1. With V trimmed by 5 bases and J by 0 bases, 4 bases remained unmatched. Germline CDR1 is MNHEY and CDR2 is SVGAGI. The CDR3 covers 14 residues. The CDR3 bases are TGTGCCAGCAGTCTGCGACAGGGCTCCTACGAGCAGTACTTC. Translation: CASSLRQGSYEQYF.

This clone was observed a few times. The genes are TRBV30 and TRBJ2-5; D might be TRBD1 (8 bases). Germline-derived CDR1 and CDR2 are GTSNPN and SVGIG (reference sequence). Trimming stripped 3 bases from V and 4 bases from J, with 15 bases between. The CDR3 is 14 residues long. CDR3 sequence reads: CAWSSTGEGETQYF. CDR3 DNA: TGTGCCTGGAGCTCGACAGGGGAGGGAGAGACCCAGTACTTC. Complete variable domain (other parts from reference TRBV30 and TRBJ2-5): SQTIHQWPATLVQPVGSPLSLECTVEGTSNPNLYWYRQAAGRGLQLLFYSVGIGQISSEVPQNLSASRPQDRQFILSSKKLLLSDSGFYLCAWSSTGEGETQYFGPGTRLLVL.

The chain is built from TRBV5-8 and TRBJ1-1; a weak D match, TRBD1 (5 bases). Germline CDR1 is SGHTS and CDR2 is YDEGEE. Trimming removed 3 bases at V and 7 bases at J, with 19 bases between. This CDR3 region has 15 residues. In DNA, the CDR3 is TGTGCCAGCAGCTCCTCCTTTGGGGGGGAAGGTGAAGCTTTCTTT. This codes for CASSSSFGGEGEAFF.

This clone appeared a few times. The chain recombines TRBV5-1 with TRBJ2-1, with D possibly matching TRBD2 (6 bases). The germline V gene encodes CDR1 SGHRS and CDR2 YFSETQ. This CDR3 comprises 15 residues. V lost 1 base and J 2 bases, leaving 10 bases between the germline ends. The CDR3 spells CASSLSGVTYNEQFF. The CDR3 DNA is TGCGCCAGCAGCTTGTCGGGAGTCACCTACAATGAGCAGTTCTTC.

The chain recombines TRBV4-2 with TRBJ2-2; D unclear. This CDR3 comprises 16 residues. Trimming left V 2 bases short and J 2 bases short, with 12 bases between. The V gene's germline CDR1 is LGHNA and CDR2 YNFKEQ. The CDR3 loop reads CASSQPQPHNTGELFF. The CDR3 coding sequence is TGTGCCAGCAGCCAACCACAGCCTCATAACACCGGGGAGCTGTTTTTT.

The chain links TRBV5-4 to TRBJ2-7; D remains ambiguous. The CDR3 sequence is 12 residues long. The germline V gene encodes CDR1 SGHNT and CDR2 YYREEE (reference sequence). Trimming shortened V by 3 bases and J by 5 bases, and 9 bases separated the two germline ends. The DNA for the CDR3 is TGTGCCAGCAGCTCCCCCCTCCACGAGCAGTACTTC. Protein product: CASSSPLHEQYF.

The chain couples TRBV7-9 to TRBJ1-5; possible D gene TRBD1, 5 bases. This CDR3 has 15 residues. Germline V gives CDR1 SEHNR, CDR2 FQNEAQ (reference sequence). Trimming removed 0 bases from V and 2 bases from J, with 8 bases in between. CDR3 DNA: TGTGCCAGCAGCTTAGCGTCAGGGCGCAATCAGCCCCAGCATTTT. Translation gives CASSLASGRNQPQHF.

This clone has a handful of counts. This chain uses TRBV28 with TRBJ2-5; D not certain. The CDR3 sequence is 13 residues long. Germline CDR1 MDHEN, CDR2 SYDVKM. V was shortened by 6 bases and J by 0 bases, with 8 bases between the two germline ends. The CDR3 region has the DNA TGTGCCAGCAGCTTGGCCCACCAAGAGACCCAGTACTTC. Its protein product is CASSLAHQETQYF.